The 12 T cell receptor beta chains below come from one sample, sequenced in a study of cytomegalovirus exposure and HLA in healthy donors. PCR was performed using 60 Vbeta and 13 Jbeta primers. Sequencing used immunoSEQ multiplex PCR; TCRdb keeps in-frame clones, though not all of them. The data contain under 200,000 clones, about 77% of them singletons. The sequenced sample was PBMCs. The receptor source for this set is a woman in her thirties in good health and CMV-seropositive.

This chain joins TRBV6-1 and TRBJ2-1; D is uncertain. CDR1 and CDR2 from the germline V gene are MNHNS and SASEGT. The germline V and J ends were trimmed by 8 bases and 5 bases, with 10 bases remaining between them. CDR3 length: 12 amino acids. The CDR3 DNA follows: TGTGCCAGCGACCGGGTGCACAATGAGCAGTTCTTC. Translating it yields CASDRVHNEQFF.

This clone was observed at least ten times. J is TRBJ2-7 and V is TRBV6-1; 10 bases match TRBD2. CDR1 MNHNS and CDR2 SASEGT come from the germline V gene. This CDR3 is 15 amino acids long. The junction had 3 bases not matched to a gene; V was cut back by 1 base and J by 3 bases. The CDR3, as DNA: TGTGCCAGCAGTGAAGAGGCTAGCGGGAGCTACGAGCAGTACTTC. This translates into CASSEEASGSYEQYF.

DNA of the CDR3: TGTGCCAGCAGCTTAGACCTTTTGGGCAGAGAGTACTATGGCTACACCTTC. Translation gives CASSLDLLGREYYGYTF. The gene calls are TRBV7-9 and TRBJ1-2; D is uncertain. The CDR3 is 17 residues long. Germline V CDR1 and CDR2: SEHNR, FQNEAQ (reference sequence). Trimming left V 1 base short and J 3 bases short, with 18 bases between.

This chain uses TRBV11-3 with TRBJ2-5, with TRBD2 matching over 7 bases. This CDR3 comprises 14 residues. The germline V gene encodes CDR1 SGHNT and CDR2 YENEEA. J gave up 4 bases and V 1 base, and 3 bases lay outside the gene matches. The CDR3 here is CASSLGAGRETQYF. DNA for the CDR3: TGTGCCAGCAGCTTAGGAGCGGGAAGAGAGACCCAGTACTTC. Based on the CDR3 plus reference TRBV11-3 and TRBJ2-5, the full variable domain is EAGVVQSPRYKIIEKKQPVAFWCNPISGHNTLYWYLQNLGQGPELLIRYENEEAVDDSQLPKDRFSAERLKGVDSTLKIQPAELGDSAVYLCASSLGAGRETQYFGPGTRLLVL.

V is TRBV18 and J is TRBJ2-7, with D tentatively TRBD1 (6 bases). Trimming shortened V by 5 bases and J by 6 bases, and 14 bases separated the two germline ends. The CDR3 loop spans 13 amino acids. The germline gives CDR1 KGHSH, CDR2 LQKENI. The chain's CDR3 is CASSGTNGGEQYF. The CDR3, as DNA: TGTGCCAGCTCAGGGACAAACGGAGGCGAGCAGTACTTC.

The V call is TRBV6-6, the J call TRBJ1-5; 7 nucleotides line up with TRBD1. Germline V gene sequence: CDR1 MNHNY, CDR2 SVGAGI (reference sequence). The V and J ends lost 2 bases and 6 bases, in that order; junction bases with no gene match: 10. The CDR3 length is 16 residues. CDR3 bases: TGTGCCAGCAGTTACGGCCGGGCAGGGGGAGTTCAGCCCCAGCATTTT. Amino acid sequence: CASSYGRAGGVQPQHF.

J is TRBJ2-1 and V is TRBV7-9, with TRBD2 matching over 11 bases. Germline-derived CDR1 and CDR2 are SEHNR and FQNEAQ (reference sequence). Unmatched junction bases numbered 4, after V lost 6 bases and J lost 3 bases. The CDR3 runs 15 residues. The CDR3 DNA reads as TGTGCCAGCAGGCGCGGACTAGCGGGCTACAATGAGCAGTTCTTC. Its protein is CASRRGLAGYNEQFF.

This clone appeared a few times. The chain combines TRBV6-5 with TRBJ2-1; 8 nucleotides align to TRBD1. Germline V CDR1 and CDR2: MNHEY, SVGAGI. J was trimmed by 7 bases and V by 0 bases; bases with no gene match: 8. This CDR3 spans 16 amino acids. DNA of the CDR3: TGTGCCAGCAGTTACTCGGGCAGGGGGCAACGGAATGAGCAGTTCTTC. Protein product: CASSYSGRGQRNEQFF.

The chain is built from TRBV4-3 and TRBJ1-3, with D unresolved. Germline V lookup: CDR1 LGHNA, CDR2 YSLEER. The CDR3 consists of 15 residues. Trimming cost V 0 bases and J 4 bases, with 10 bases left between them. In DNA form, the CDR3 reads TGCGCCAGCAGCCAAGACCGATACTCGGGAAACACCATATATTTT. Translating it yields CASSQDRYSGNTIYF.

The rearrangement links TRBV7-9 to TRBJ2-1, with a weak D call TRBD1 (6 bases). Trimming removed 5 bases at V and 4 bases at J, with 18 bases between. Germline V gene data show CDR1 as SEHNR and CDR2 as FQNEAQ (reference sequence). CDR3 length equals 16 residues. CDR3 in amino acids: CASSPPGTIIYNEQFF. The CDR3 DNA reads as TGTGCCAGCAGCCCCCCCGGGACAATAATTTACAATGAGCAGTTCTTC. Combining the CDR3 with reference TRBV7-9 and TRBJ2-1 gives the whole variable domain DTGVSQNPRHKITKRGQNVTFRCDPISEHNRLYWYRQTLGQGPEFLTYFQNEAQLEKSRLLSDRFSAERPKGSFSTLEIQRTEQGDSAMYLCASSPPGTIIYNEQFFGPGTRLTVL.

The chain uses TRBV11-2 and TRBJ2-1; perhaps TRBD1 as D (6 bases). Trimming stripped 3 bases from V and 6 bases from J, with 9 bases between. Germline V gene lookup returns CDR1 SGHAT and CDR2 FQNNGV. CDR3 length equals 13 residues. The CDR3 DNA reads TGTGCCAGCAGCTTGGCAGGGGCCAATGAGCAGTTCTTC. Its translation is CASSLAGANEQFF.

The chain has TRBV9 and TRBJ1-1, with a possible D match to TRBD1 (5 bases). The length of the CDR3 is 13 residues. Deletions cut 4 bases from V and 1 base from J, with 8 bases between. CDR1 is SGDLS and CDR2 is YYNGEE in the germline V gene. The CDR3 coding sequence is TGTGCCAGCAGCACCACAGGGAACACTGAAGCTTTCTTT. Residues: CASSTTGNTEAFF. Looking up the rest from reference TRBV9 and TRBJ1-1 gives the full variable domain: DSGVTQTPKHLITATGQRVTLRCSPRSGDLSVYWYQQSLDQGLQFLIQYYNGEERAKGNILERFSAQQFPDLHSELNLSSLELGDSALYFCASSTTGNTEAFFGQGTRLTVV.